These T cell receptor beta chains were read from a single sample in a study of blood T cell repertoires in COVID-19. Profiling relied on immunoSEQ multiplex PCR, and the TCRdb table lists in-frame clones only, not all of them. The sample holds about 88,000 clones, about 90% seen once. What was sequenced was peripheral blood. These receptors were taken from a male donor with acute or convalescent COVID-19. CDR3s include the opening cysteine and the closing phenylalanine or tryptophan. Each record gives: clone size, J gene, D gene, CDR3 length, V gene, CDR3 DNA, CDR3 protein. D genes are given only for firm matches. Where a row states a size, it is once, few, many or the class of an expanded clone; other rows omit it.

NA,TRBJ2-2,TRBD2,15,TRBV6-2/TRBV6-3,TGTGCCAGCAGTTACCTGGTAGCGGGGAGCGGGGAGCTGTTTTTT,CASSYLVAGSGELFF
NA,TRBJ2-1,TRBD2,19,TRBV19,TGTGCCAGTAGTATCGGACTAGCGGGGGGATACCCTCTTGAAAAGGAGCAGTTCTTC,CASSIGLAGGYPLEKEQFF
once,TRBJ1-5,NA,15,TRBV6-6,TGTGCCAGCAGTTATGGAGGGACCGGCAATCAGCCCCAGCATTTT,CASSYGGTGNQPQHF
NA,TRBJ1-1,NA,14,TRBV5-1,TGCGCCAGCAGCTCCTCGGGTGGGAACACTGAAGCTTTCTTT,CASSSSGGNTEAFF
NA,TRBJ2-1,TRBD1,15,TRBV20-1,TGCAGTGCTAGTCCGGGACAGGGGACGTACAATGAGCAGTTCTTC,CSASPGQGTYNEQFF
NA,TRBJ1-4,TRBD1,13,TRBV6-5,TGTGCCGCAGGGGGACCGGTGGGAGAAAAACTGTTTTTT,CAAGGPVGEKLFF
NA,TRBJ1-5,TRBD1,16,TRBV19,TGTGCCAGTAGTCCAAACCCTCCAGGGGGCCACCAGCCCCAGCATTTT,CASSPNPPGGHQPQHF
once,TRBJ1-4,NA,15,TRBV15,TGTGCCACCAGCCCCCGGGACACTGTTAATGAAAAACTGTTTTTT,CATSPRDTVNEKLFF
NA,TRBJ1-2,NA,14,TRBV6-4,TGTGCCAGCAGTGAGCAGGCCGGGGTACATGGCTACACCTTC,CASSEQAGVHGYTF
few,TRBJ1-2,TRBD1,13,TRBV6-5,TGTGCCACCGCCTCGGGACAGGACTATGGCTACACCTTC,CATASGQDYGYTF
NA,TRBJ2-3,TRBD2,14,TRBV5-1,TGCGCCAGCAGCTTGACTAGCGCTGGGGATACGCAGTATTTT,CASSLTSAGDTQYF
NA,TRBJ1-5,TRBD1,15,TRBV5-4,TGTGCCAGCAGCTTGAGTGACAGGGTTCCTCAGCCCCAGCATTTT,CASSLSDRVPQPQHF
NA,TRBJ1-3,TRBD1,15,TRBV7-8,TGTGCCAGCAGCGTGGGACAGGGTAATGGAAACACCATATATTTT,CASSVGQGNGNTIYF
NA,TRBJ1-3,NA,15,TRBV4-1,TGCGCCAGCAGCCAAGATCGCGTCTCTGGAAACACCATATATTTT,CASSQDRVSGNTIYF
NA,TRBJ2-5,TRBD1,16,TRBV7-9,TGTGCCAGCAGCCCCGGGACAGGGGGAAGAAAAGAGACCCAGTACTTC,CASSPGTGGRKETQYF
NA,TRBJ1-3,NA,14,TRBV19,TGTGCCAGTAGTCCGGTAGATTCTGGAAACACCATATATTTT,CASSPVDSGNTIYF
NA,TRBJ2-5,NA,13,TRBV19,TGTGCCAGTAGTATCGGGTTACGAGAGACCCAGTACTTC,CASSIGLRETQYF
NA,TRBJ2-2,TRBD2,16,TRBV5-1,TGCGCCAGCAGCTGGACTCGCGGGGGGGCCGCCGGGGAGCTGTTTTTT,CASSWTRGGAAGELFF
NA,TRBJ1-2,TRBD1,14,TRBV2,TGTGCCAGCATTGGACAGGGGGGAAACTATGGCTACACCTTC,CASIGQGGNYGYTF
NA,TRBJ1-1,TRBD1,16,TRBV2,TGTGCCAGCAGTGAACGGGGGACAGGGAGGAACACTGAAGCTTTCTTT,CASSERGTGRNTEAFF
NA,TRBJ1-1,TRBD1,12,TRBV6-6,TGTGCCAGCGGAGGGGGCGACAGTGAAGCTTTCTTT,CASGGGDSEAFF
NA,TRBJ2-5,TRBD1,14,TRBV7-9,TGTGCCAGCAGCGAAGCAGGGGGCCAAGAGACCCAGTACTTC,CASSEAGGQETQYF
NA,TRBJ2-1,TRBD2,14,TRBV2,TGTGCCAGCGGACTAGCGGGGTCCTACAATGAGCAGTTCTTC,CASGLAGSYNEQFF